Following are 2 T cell receptor beta chains from one sample sequenced in a study of OX40 agonist ivuxolimab in advanced cancers. Libraries were prepared by immunoSEQ multiplex PCR; TCRdb keeps only in-frame clonotypes and omits some of them. This table holds 60,000 to 70,000 clones, about 85% found once. The starting material was CD4+ or CD8+ T cells sorted from blood, obtained in a trial of the OX40 agonist ivuxolimab. These receptors all stem from an adult with an advanced solid tumor such as melanoma, head and neck, liver or kidney cancer.

The rearrangement joins TRBV19 to TRBJ1-1; tentative D call: TRBD1 (6 bases). Per the germline V gene, CDR1 is LNHDA and CDR2 is SQIVND (reference sequence). Trimming pared 0 bases from V and 5 bases from J, leaving 13 bases between. The CDR3 is made up of 15 amino acids. CDR3 residues: CASSIDWQGHTEAFF. The CDR3 DNA follows: TGTGCCAGTAGTATAGATTGGCAGGGGCATACTGAAGCTTTCTTT.

This clone was seen a few times. The chain uses TRBV27 and TRBJ2-5; 7 positions agree with TRBD2. The ends lost 5 bases at V and 4 bases at J; junction bases unmatched: 7. The germline V gene has CDR1 MNHEY and CDR2 SMNVEV (reference sequence). This CDR3 is built from 14 residues. The CDR3 spells CASSVGGTRETQYF. CDR3 coding DNA: TGTGCCAGCAGTGTGGGGGGGACCCGAGAGACCCAGTACTTC.